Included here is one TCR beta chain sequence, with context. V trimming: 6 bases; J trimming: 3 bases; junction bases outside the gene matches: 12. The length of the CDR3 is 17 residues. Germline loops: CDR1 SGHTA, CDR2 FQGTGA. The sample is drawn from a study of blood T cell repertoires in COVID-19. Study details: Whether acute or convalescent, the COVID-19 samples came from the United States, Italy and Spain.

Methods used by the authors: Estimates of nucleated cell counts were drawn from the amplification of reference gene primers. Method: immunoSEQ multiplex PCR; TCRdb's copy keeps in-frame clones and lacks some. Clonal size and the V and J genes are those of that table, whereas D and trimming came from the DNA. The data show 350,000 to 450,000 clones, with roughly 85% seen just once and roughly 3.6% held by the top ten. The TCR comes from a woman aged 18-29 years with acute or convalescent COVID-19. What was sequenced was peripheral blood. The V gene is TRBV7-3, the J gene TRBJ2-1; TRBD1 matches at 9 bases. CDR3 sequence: CASSLETGTGRYNEQFF. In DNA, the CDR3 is TGTGCCAGCAGTCTCGAGACCGGGACAGGGCGCTACAATGAGCAGTTCTTC.